This T cell receptor (beta chain) was documented in a study of blood T cell repertoires in COVID-19. Trimming removed 3 bases from V and 4 bases from J; junction bases left unmatched: 3. From germline, CDR1 is SGHRS and CDR2 YFSETQ. The CDR3 runs to 14 residues. Data came from immunoSEQ multiplex PCR; TCRdb stores just in-frame clones and leaves some out. The repertoire holds about 130,000 clones, with about 80% as singletons. The sequenced sample consisted of PBMCs or T cells enriched from blood (not recorded which). The gene calls are TRBV5-1 and TRBJ2-5; 10 nucleotides align to TRBD2. The source is a man aged 45-65 years who had recovered from COVID-19. CDR3 coding DNA: TGCGCCAGCAGCTGGACTAGCGGAACAGAGACCCAGTACTTC. Translated, it gives CASSWTSGTETQYF.